This T cell receptor (beta chain) is from a study of blood T cell repertoires in COVID-19. Repertoires were generated with immunoSEQ multiplex PCR, while TCRdb's copy carries only in-frame clones and drops some. The sample includes some 250,000 clones, 81% seen only once; the top ten take 6% to 8%. V dropped 5 bases and J dropped 8; count of bases not matched to a gene: 5. Looked up from germline, CDR1 is LGHDT and CDR2 is YNNKEL (reference sequence). The CDR3 covers 14 residues. There are a few counts of this clone. The genes are TRBV3-1 (or the pseudogene TRBV3-2) and TRBJ1-6, with 8 bases that match TRBD1. The sequencing input was peripheral blood. The TCR comes from a woman older than 75 with COVID-19, enrolled during active disease. Here the CDR3 reads CASSVTGGDSPLHF. CDR3 nucleotides: TGTGCCAGCAGCGTCACAGGGGGGGATTCACCCCTCCACTTT.